What follows describes a single TCR beta chain. Its antigen remains unknown. The data were obtained in a study of T cell responses to AZD1222 COVID-19 vaccine. Overall study results and limits: Donors were chiefly white British, with a greater number of females, and clonal diversity was perhaps underestimated. Compared with day 0, the breadth and depth of the Spike-specific TCR repertoire rose significantly after two doses of AZD1222. Regions left unmutated in variants are reportedly the target of nearly half of spike-specific TCRs.

Here immunoSEQ multiplex PCR was the method, and the copy in TCRdb shows in-frame clones only, minus some. The table has 90,000 to 100,000 clones, roughly 90% seen once; the top ten hold more than 15%. Per germline, CDR1 LNHDA and CDR2 SQIVND (reference sequence). The V gene end was trimmed by 4 bases and the J gene end by 4 bases; junction bases not matched to a gene: 15. The CDR3 has 17 amino acids. This receptor was identified in an adult who received the AZD1222 COVID-19 vaccine. The sequencing here drew on peripheral blood, taken 28 days after the second AZD1222 dose. The chain couples TRBV19 to TRBJ1-2; 7 bases line up with TRBD1. CDR3: CASSTISNAGGSYGYTF. The CDR3 DNA sequence: TGTGCCAGTAGTACCATTTCTAACGCAGGGGGAAGCTATGGCTACACCTTC.